This T cell receptor beta chain stems from a study of prognosis after radiotherapy for stage I lung cancer. On the study more broadly: Among the non-small cell lung cancer patients, all were considered medically inoperable. Adenocarcinoma occurred in roughly 11 patients and squamous cell carcinoma in 6 to 8.

None of the patients had undergone chemotherapy or radiotherapy beforehand or had any other malignancy, and each showed node-negative status on CT and PET/CT. A remark on this clonotype: This likely traces to a read error, being one base from a far larger clone.

From genomic DNA, two-round multiplex PCR was used to amplify TCR beta CDR3. The use of primers specific to each TRBV and TRBJ gene characterized first-round PCR. MiXCR was run by TCRdb on the multiplex PCR reads, yielding one entry per CDR3 protein. The sample records under 20,000 distinct CDR3 sequences, roughly two fifths being singletons. Per the germline V gene, CDR1 is MNHNS and CDR2 is SASEGT. The CDR3 totals 16 residues. V gene TRBV6-1 combines with J gene TRBJ2-7, with 10 bases lining up with TRBD1. The J call is doubtful: the DNA matches TRBJ2-5 better. Sequences were derived from PBMCs, sampled before or after stereotactic body radiation therapy (not recorded which). The source of this sequence is a donor at least 50 years old with non-small cell lung cancer. CDR3 sequence: CASSPHLTGGGETQYF. The DNA for the CDR3 is TGTGCCAGCAGTCCCCATCTGACAGGGGGCGGAGAGACCCAGTACTTC.